This T cell receptor (beta chain) was observed in a study of blood T cells in healthy people across ages (dated by TCRdb to 2013 to 2016). Notes on the research overall: In model experiments, template switching captured about one uniquely barcoded TCR beta cDNA molecule for every two T cells. To track age-related changes in TCR beta repertoire diversity, the study relied on deep sequencing normalized with unique cDNA molecular identifiers. The study analyzed two additional independent replicas of 1 million unique cDNA reads from the same blood draw for two donors, one aged 18 to 29 and one aged 80 or older. The donors were divided into four age groups: young (average around 15 years), middle-aged (approximately 42), aged (approximately 62) and long-lived (roughly 88). Points the paper makes about the study in general: Observed TCR beta diversity per million T cells fell roughly linearly with age, and a significant reduction was already apparent by age around 40. The percentage of naive T cells measured by flow cytometry correlated strongly with observed TCR beta diversity. Since profiling was done on bulk unsorted PBMCs, naive and antigen-experienced compartments could not be conclusively compared. Because donor CMV infection status was unknown, age-related changes in expanded clonotypes were potentially confounded. Estimates of total diversity based on one million sequenced T cells were regarded as lower bounds and as underestimates. Compared with the aged group, the long-lived group had more naive CD4+ T cells, fewer expanded clones and increased TCR diversity, suggesting age selection.

Library method: 5' RACE. Sequencing relied on an Illumina HiSeq 2500. The second PCR ran for roughly 7 to 12 cycles and used a J-beta primer mix along with a sample-barcoded 5' primer. Each TCR beta cDNA molecule received a unique molecular identifier from a template-switch 5' adaptor carrying 12 random nucleotides. Each sample yielded at least 2.5 million CDR3-containing paired-end reads. All of the RNA was converted into first-strand cDNA using the Mint cDNA synthesis kit, with a TRBC-specific oligonucleotide serving as the primer. Following uracil-DNA glycosylase treatment, a first 18-cycle PCR with universal primers M1SS and BC2_uni_R was performed on all cDNA. Regarding the original processing steps: For normalization, 1 million high-quality reads were randomly selected from each sample, with every read carrying a distinct molecular identifier. Reads sharing molecular identifiers were discarded rather than binned into consensus sequences. MiTCR, with a Q25 quality threshold and the strictest error-elimination algorithm, was used for CDR3 identification, clonotype clustering and error correction. A nonparametric unseen species model with Euler transformation was used to estimate a lower bound on total TCR beta diversity. TCRdb passed the public sequencing reads through fastp at Q25 and MiXCR, retaining productive beta sequences. Merged by CDR3 protein, the rows form single entries marked with the most common genes and DNA. None of the V and J calls come from the authors' own analysis; TCRdb made them. This sample comprises roughly 1,100,000 distinct CDR3 sequences, almost 25% of them detected only once. The ten largest clones represent around 0.7% of the sample.

Systemically healthy Caucasian individuals from Russia, 39 in total and aged roughly 6 to 100 years, were included as donors. Each donor gave roughly 9 milliliters of peripheral blood, drawn into EDTA-treated Vacutainer tubes. PBMCs were isolated by Ficoll-Paque density-gradient centrifugation, with at least 6 million obtained per sample. Trizol reagent was used to extract total RNA from PBMCs, with at least 6 micrograms per sample. The percentages of naive CD45RAhigh/CD27high T cells were determined by flow cytometry on a PBMC aliquot from every donor. This clonotype was counted a few times. Its specific antigen is unknown. There are no base qualities to consult, and no much larger clone falls within one base. The CDR3 goes from the cysteine to the phenylalanine over 12 residues. Here the CDR3 DNA is all that survives: 36 bases in frame from base 1. The V and J ends are trimmed by 4 bases and 3 bases, leaving 6 bases between them. According to the germline V gene, CDR1 reads MDHEN and CDR2 reads SYDVKM.

This sample also belongs to another study, concerning T cells of mothers and their children. Reported in the second study: Nine systemically healthy Caucasian individuals served as donors, namely three mothers together with their six children. cDNA synthesis used all of the extracted RNA, with about 1.5 ug of RNA in each 15 ul reaction. In the second PCR, the M1S primer introduced both the sample barcodes and 2-4 random nucleotides. Over 9.5 million TCR beta CDR3 reads came from each mother, compared with some 3.1 million reads from each child. Thymic selection similarly shapes TCR recombination output in related and unrelated pairs, with minor effect from inherited differences. Normalized repertoire overlap was always found to be slightly, but never significantly, higher in related mother-child pairs than in unrelated mother-child pairs. No persistent microchimeric T cell clones were found, with a detection sensitivity of roughly 99 clones per million clonotypes. The study used deep NGS to compare TCR beta repertoires of mothers and children, seeking features distinguishing related mother-child pairs from unrelated individuals. Mothers averaged about 40 +/- 4 years of age and children averaged about 10 +/- 4 years. After adapter ligation was performed with NEBNext reagents, the libraries were sequenced on an Illumina HiSeq 2000 with 100+100 nt paired-end reads. To avoid cross-contamination, the mother libraries and the child libraries were prepared a month apart and sequenced in separate runs. Between roughly 450,000 and 2,200,000 distinct TCR beta clonotypes were identified per donor. Naive TCR beta clonotypes were estimated from low-frequency clonotypes matched to each donor's FACS-determined naive share, without sorting.

The sample comprised blood. The receptor's source is a girl aged 2-10 years in good health. The chain is assembled from TRBV28 and TRBJ2-5; too little of a D gene remains to name it. The nucleotides are TGTGCCAGCAGTTCCCCCAAAGAGACCCAGTACTTC. This sequence encodes CASSSPKETQYF.